These T cell receptor beta chains were read from a single sample in a study of blood T cell repertoires in COVID-19. The protocol was immunoSEQ multiplex PCR, while the TCRdb copy is restricted to in-frame clones and leaves out a portion. Among approximately 45,000 clones listed, approximately 85% were seen once. The specimen was peripheral blood. The receptors derive from a human donor in a cohort sampled during active COVID-19. Both conserved end residues are part of each CDR3. D genes are given only for firm matches. Some rows have no size entry. The others give once, few or many, or a class for an expanded clone.

clone size: -; V gene: TRBV24-1; D gene: -; J gene: TRBJ2-2; CDR3 protein: CATSVTGELFF; CDR3 DNA: TGTGCCACCAGTGTAACCGGGGAGCTGTTTTTT
clone size: once; V gene: TRBV28; D gene: TRBD1; J gene: TRBJ1-1; CDR3 protein: CASTAGQGRGVAEAFF; CDR3 DNA: TGTGCCAGCACCGCCGGACAGGGGAGGGGTGTAGCTGAAGCTTTCTTT
clone size: -; V gene: TRBV6-2/TRBV6-3; D gene: TRBD1; J gene: TRBJ2-7; CDR3 protein: CASSYRGQGDFEQYF; CDR3 DNA: TGTGCCAGCAGTTACAGAGGACAGGGGGATTTCGAGCAGTACTTC
clone size: few; V gene: TRBV5-1; D gene: -; J gene: TRBJ2-2; CDR3 protein: CASSLVQGADTGELFF; CDR3 DNA: TGCGCCAGCAGCTTGGTTCAAGGGGCGGACACCGGGGAGCTGTTTTTT
clone size: -; V gene: TRBV5-6; D gene: -; J gene: TRBJ1-6; CDR3 protein: CASSSYNSPLHF; CDR3 DNA: TGTGCCAGCAGCTCGTATAATTCACCCCTCCACTTT
clone size: -; V gene: TRBV5-8; D gene: TRBD1; J gene: TRBJ2-1; CDR3 protein: CATTRQGRSYNEQFF; CDR3 DNA: TGTGCCACTACTCGACAGGGTCGCTCCTACAATGAGCAGTTCTTC
clone size: -; V gene: TRBV2; D gene: TRBD1; J gene: TRBJ1-4; CDR3 protein: CASSSTGATNEKLFF; CDR3 DNA: TGTGCCAGCAGTTCGACAGGGGCAACTAATGAAAAACTGTTTTTT
clone size: -; V gene: TRBV27; D gene: TRBD1; J gene: TRBJ2-7; CDR3 protein: CASSPYTGQTYEQYF; CDR3 DNA: TGTGCCAGCAGTCCATATACGGGACAGACCTACGAGCAGTACTTC
clone size: -; V gene: TRBV9; D gene: TRBD2; J gene: TRBJ2-2; CDR3 protein: CASSGTSGRTSGELFF; CDR3 DNA: TGTGCCAGCAGCGGCACTAGCGGACGAACGTCCGGGGAGCTGTTTTTT
clone size: -; V gene: TRBV5-1; D gene: TRBD2; J gene: TRBJ2-3; CDR3 protein: CASSLGTSGRGDTQYF; CDR3 DNA: TGCGCCAGCAGCTTGGGGACTAGCGGGAGGGGAGATACGCAGTATTTT
clone size: -; V gene: TRBV7-2; D gene: TRBD2; J gene: TRBJ2-1; CDR3 protein: CASSLPASGSGVHNEQFF; CDR3 DNA: TGTGCCAGCAGCTTACCGGCTAGCGGGAGTGGTGTCCACAATGAGCAGTTCTTC
clone size: -; V gene: TRBV7-3; D gene: TRBD2; J gene: TRBJ2-2; CDR3 protein: CASSLLPGGNTGELFF; CDR3 DNA: TGTGCCAGCAGCTTATTACCGGGAGGGAACACCGGGGAGCTGTTTTTT
clone size: -; V gene: TRBV11-2; D gene: TRBD1; J gene: TRBJ1-4; CDR3 protein: CASSSIRQGRNEKLFF; CDR3 DNA: TGTGCCAGCAGCTCAATACGACAGGGGCGGAATGAAAAACTGTTTTTT
clone size: -; V gene: TRBV7-8; D gene: TRBD1; J gene: TRBJ1-5; CDR3 protein: CASSYETGSNQPQHF; CDR3 DNA: TGTGCCAGCAGCTACGAGACAGGGAGCAATCAGCCCCAGCATTTT
clone size: -; V gene: TRBV4-2; D gene: -; J gene: TRBJ1-5; CDR3 protein: CASSQPTGSQPQHF; CDR3 DNA: TGTGCCAGCAGCCAACCTACGGGTAGTCAGCCCCAGCATTTT
clone size: -; V gene: TRBV28; D gene: -; J gene: TRBJ1-1; CDR3 protein: CASSHDGLVNTEAFF; CDR3 DNA: TGTGCCAGCAGTCATGACGGACTGGTGAACACTGAAGCTTTCTTT
clone size: -; V gene: TRBV18; D gene: -; J gene: TRBJ2-5; CDR3 protein: CASSEDTVETQYF; CDR3 DNA: TGTGCCAGCTCAGAGGACACCGTAGAGACCCAGTACTTC
clone size: -; V gene: TRBV28; D gene: TRBD1; J gene: TRBJ1-5; CDR3 protein: CASSSKQGLGNQPQHF; CDR3 DNA: TGTGCCAGCAGCTCGAAACAGGGGTTGGGCAATCAGCCCCAGCATTTT
clone size: few; V gene: TRBV28; D gene: TRBD2; J gene: TRBJ2-1; CDR3 protein: CASSLYLAGGGDEQFF; CDR3 DNA: TGTGCCAGCAGTCTCTATCTAGCGGGAGGAGGAGATGAGCAGTTCTTC
clone size: -; V gene: TRBV19; D gene: -; J gene: TRBJ1-1; CDR3 protein: CASSILTGNTEAFF; CDR3 DNA: TGTGCCAGTAGTATCCTGACGGGAAACACTGAAGCTTTCTTT
clone size: -; V gene: TRBV15; D gene: TRBD1; J gene: TRBJ1-1; CDR3 protein: CATSRDRGGSEAFF; CDR3 DNA: TGTGCCACCAGCAGGGACAGGGGAGGGTCTGAAGCTTTCTTT
clone size: -; V gene: TRBV29-1; D gene: TRBD1; J gene: TRBJ1-2; CDR3 protein: CSGGGQTYGYTF; CDR3 DNA: TGCAGCGGGGGGGGACAGACCTATGGCTACACCTTC
clone size: -; V gene: TRBV5-4; D gene: -; J gene: TRBJ1-6; CDR3 protein: CASSLGPPGYGYNSPLHF; CDR3 DNA: TGTGCCAGCAGCTTAGGTCCCCCGGGGTATGGCTATAATTCACCCCTCCACTTT
clone size: -; V gene: TRBV5-1; D gene: TRBD1; J gene: TRBJ2-5; CDR3 protein: CASSTGGAGQETQYF; CDR3 DNA: TGCGCCAGCAGTACAGGGGGCGCGGGCCAAGAGACCCAGTACTTC
clone size: -; V gene: TRBV10-2; D gene: -; J gene: TRBJ1-1; CDR3 protein: CASRAGRGTEAFF; CDR3 DNA: TGCGCCAGTCGGGCAGGACGAGGGACTGAAGCTTTCTTT
clone size: -; V gene: TRBV5-5; D gene: TRBD1; J gene: TRBJ1-5; CDR3 protein: CASSLGQGLGQPQHF; CDR3 DNA: TGTGCCAGCAGCTTGGGACAGGGGCTGGGACAGCCCCAGCATTTT
clone size: -; V gene: TRBV7-9; D gene: -; J gene: TRBJ1-2; CDR3 protein: CASSLAGGANYGYTF; CDR3 DNA: TGTGCCAGCAGCTTAGCGGGGGGGGCCAACTATGGCTACACCTTC
clone size: -; V gene: TRBV3-1/TRBV3-2; D gene: TRBD2; J gene: TRBJ2-3; CDR3 protein: CASSRYIGGGTTDTQYF; CDR3 DNA: TGTGCCAGCAGCCGATATATCGGGGGGGGCACCACAGATACGCAGTATTTT
clone size: -; V gene: TRBV7-9; D gene: TRBD1; J gene: TRBJ1-1; CDR3 protein: CASSSPRAQGALNTEAFF; CDR3 DNA: TGTGCCAGCAGTTCCCCGAGGGCACAGGGGGCGCTGAACACTGAAGCTTTCTTT
clone size: -; V gene: TRBV30; D gene: -; J gene: TRBJ1-2; CDR3 protein: CACEGGSELTSYGYTF; CDR3 DNA: TGTGCCTGCGAAGGAGGGTCCGAACTAACAAGCTATGGCTACACCTTC
clone size: -; V gene: TRBV5-1; D gene: -; J gene: TRBJ1-3; CDR3 protein: CASSPQGDIFSGNTIYF; CDR3 DNA: TGCGCCAGCAGCCCTCAAGGGGACATCTTCTCTGGAAACACCATATATTTT
clone size: -; V gene: TRBV2; D gene: -; J gene: TRBJ1-5; CDR3 protein: CASKPDGNQPQHF; CDR3 DNA: TGTGCCAGCAAACCCGACGGGAATCAGCCCCAGCATTTT
clone size: -; V gene: TRBV2; D gene: TRBD2; J gene: TRBJ2-3; CDR3 protein: CASRGLAVNTDTQYF; CDR3 DNA: TGTGCCAGCAGGGGACTAGCGGTTAACACAGATACGCAGTATTTT
clone size: few; V gene: TRBV7-9; D gene: -; J gene: TRBJ1-6; CDR3 protein: CASSDILNSPLHF; CDR3 DNA: TGTGCCAGCAGCGACATCTTGAATTCACCCCTCCACTTT
clone size: -; V gene: TRBV6-2/TRBV6-3; D gene: TRBD2; J gene: TRBJ2-1; CDR3 protein: CASSYTTGTSLYEQFF; CDR3 DNA: TGTGCCAGCAGTTACACAACCGGGACTAGCTTATATGAGCAGTTCTTC
clone size: -; V gene: TRBV7-2; D gene: -; J gene: TRBJ2-7; CDR3 protein: CASSLVGYEQYF; CDR3 DNA: TGTGCCAGCAGCTTAGTCGGCTACGAGCAGTACTTC
clone size: -; V gene: TRBV2; D gene: -; J gene: TRBJ2-5; CDR3 protein: CASSEVGGAFPETQYF; CDR3 DNA: TGTGCCAGCAGTGAGGTTGGGGGGGCGTTCCCCGAGACCCAGTACTTC
clone size: -; V gene: TRBV19; D gene: TRBD1; J gene: TRBJ1-1; CDR3 protein: CASSTEGARSNTEAFF; CDR3 DNA: TGTGCCAGTAGTACCGAGGGGGCGCGGTCGAACACTGAAGCTTTCTTT
clone size: -; V gene: TRBV6-6; D gene: TRBD2; J gene: TRBJ2-1; CDR3 protein: CATQIGTSGGDNEQFF; CDR3 DNA: TGTGCCACCCAGATCGGGACTAGCGGGGGTGACAATGAGCAGTTCTTC
clone size: once; V gene: TRBV19; D gene: TRBD1; J gene: TRBJ1-1; CDR3 protein: CASSIVAGGTEAFF; CDR3 DNA: TGTGCCAGTAGTATAGTGGCAGGGGGTACTGAAGCTTTCTTT
clone size: -; V gene: TRBV6-5; D gene: -; J gene: TRBJ2-7; CDR3 protein: CASSWTLGVYEQYF; CDR3 DNA: TGTGCCAGCAGTTGGACTTTAGGCGTTTATGAGCAGTACTTC
clone size: -; V gene: TRBV20-1; D gene: TRBD1; J gene: TRBJ2-4; CDR3 protein: CSASSQGEGKNIQYF; CDR3 DNA: TGCAGTGCTAGTAGTCAGGGGGAAGGCAAAAACATTCAGTACTTC
clone size: -; V gene: TRBV24-1; D gene: TRBD2; J gene: TRBJ2-2; CDR3 protein: CATSGLAGTPGELFF; CDR3 DNA: TGTGCCACCAGTGGTCTAGCGGGCACACCCGGGGAGCTGTTTTTT
clone size: -; V gene: TRBV7-2; D gene: TRBD2; J gene: TRBJ2-7; CDR3 protein: CASSLNLAGPYEQYF; CDR3 DNA: TGTGCCAGCAGCTTAAATTTAGCGGGACCGTACGAGCAGTACTTC
clone size: -; V gene: TRBV28; D gene: -; J gene: TRBJ2-5; CDR3 protein: CASSLRGGGVVETQYF; CDR3 DNA: TGTGCCAGCAGCCTCCGAGGAGGGGGGGTCGTAGAGACCCAGTACTTC
clone size: -; V gene: TRBV2; D gene: -; J gene: TRBJ2-4; CDR3 protein: CASSTRSGTKNIQYF; CDR3 DNA: TGTGCCAGCAGTACTCGCTCCGGGACTAAAAACATTCAGTACTTC
clone size: -; V gene: TRBV5-6; D gene: -; J gene: TRBJ1-4; CDR3 protein: CASSVSRGKKLFF; CDR3 DNA: TGTGCCAGCAGCGTAAGCCGGGGAAAAAAACTGTTTTTT
clone size: few; V gene: TRBV18; D gene: TRBD2; J gene: TRBJ2-2; CDR3 protein: CASSPGLAGGDTGELFF; CDR3 DNA: TGTGCCAGCTCACCGGGACTAGCGGGAGGTGATACCGGGGAGCTGTTTTTT
clone size: -; V gene: TRBV28; D gene: -; J gene: TRBJ1-1; CDR3 protein: CASISYPGTSYEAFF; CDR3 DNA: TGTGCCAGCATCTCATACCCCGGGACAAGTTATGAAGCTTTCTTT
clone size: -; V gene: TRBV7-2; D gene: -; J gene: TRBJ2-7; CDR3 protein: CASSQFTYEQYF; CDR3 DNA: TGTGCCAGCAGCCAGTTTACCTACGAGCAGTACTTC
clone size: -; V gene: TRBV7-3; D gene: -; J gene: TRBJ2-4; CDR3 protein: CASSLGQGRENIQYF; CDR3 DNA: TGTGCCAGCAGCTTAGGGCAGGGTCGGGAAAACATTCAGTACTTC
clone size: -; V gene: TRBV27; D gene: TRBD1; J gene: TRBJ1-2; CDR3 protein: CASSSTGGRLEGYTF; CDR3 DNA: TGTGCCAGCAGTTCCACAGGGGGACGGCTGGAAGGCTACACCTTC
clone size: once; V gene: TRBV24-1; D gene: -; J gene: TRBJ2-1; CDR3 protein: CATSGLASYNEQFF; CDR3 DNA: TGTGCCACCAGTGGTCTAGCCTCCTACAATGAGCAGTTCTTC
clone size: -; V gene: TRBV18; D gene: TRBD1; J gene: TRBJ2-7; CDR3 protein: CASSPGQGGHEQYF; CDR3 DNA: TGTGCCAGCTCACCGGGACAGGGAGGACACGAGCAGTACTTC
clone size: -; V gene: TRBV6-5; D gene: TRBD2; J gene: TRBJ2-1; CDR3 protein: CASSFYSGRALNEQFF; CDR3 DNA: TGTGCCAGCAGTTTTTATAGCGGGAGGGCCCTCAATGAGCAGTTCTTC